This is a list of T cell receptor beta chains from one sample in a study of blood T cell repertoires in COVID-19. Some clones are missing from TCRdb's copy, which holds only in-frame ones; the method was immunoSEQ multiplex PCR. In the table there are more than 200,000 clones, around 84% of which are singletons. Sequencing used peripheral blood. These receptors came from a woman in her sixties with COVID-19, enrolled during active disease. The CDR3 runs from the conserved cysteine through the conserved F or W. The order of the fields is V gene, J gene, D gene, clone size, CDR3 protein, CDR3 DNA. A D gene is named only where the DNA matches it firmly. A clone size is listed for some rows: how often the clone was seen (once, few, many), or a class if it is expanded.

>TRBV7-9|TRBJ2-3|.|.
CASSFGETGTQYF
TGTGCCAGCAGCTTTGGGGAGACCGGAACGCAGTATTTT
>TRBV19|TRBJ1-5|.|.
CASSNSYSNQPQHF
TGTGCCAGTAGTAACAGTTATAGCAATCAGCCCCAGCATTTT
>TRBV7-8|TRBJ1-5|.|once
CASSPIRDISNQPQHF
TGTGCCAGCAGCCCCATCCGGGACATTAGCAATCAGCCCCAGCATTTT
>TRBV5-4|TRBJ2-3|.|once
CASSLDGIRGTQYF
TGTGCCAGCAGCTTGGACGGGATCCGAGGTACGCAGTATTTT
>TRBV12-3/TRBV12-4|TRBJ1-1|TRBD1|once
CASSLVRGEAFF
TGTGCCAGCAGTTTAGTCAGGGGGGAAGCTTTCTTT
>TRBV27|TRBJ1-2|.|.
CASSSNTRVDYGYTF
TGTGCCAGCAGTTCAAATACCAGGGTGGACTATGGCTACACCTTC
>TRBV19|TRBJ2-1|.|.
CAISGEGGVNEQFF
TGTGCCATTTCGGGAGAGGGGGGGGTCAATGAGCAGTTCTTC
>TRBV7-2|TRBJ2-7|.|.
CASSLVPETNYEQYF
TGTGCCAGCAGCTTAGTGCCCGAAACAAACTACGAGCAGTACTTC
>TRBV21-1|TRBJ2-3|.|.
CASSNGALDTQYF
TGTGCCAGCAGCAACGGAGCGTTAGATACGCAGTATTTT
>TRBV2|TRBJ2-7|.|.
CASSAGYGETEQYF
TGTGCCAGCAGCGCAGGCTACGGGGAGACGGAGCAGTACTTC
>TRBV5-1|TRBJ1-1|.|.
CASSQNVQGPHTEAFF
TGCGCCAGCAGCCAGAATGTACAGGGCCCCCACACTGAAGCTTTCTTT
>TRBV29-1|TRBJ1-1|.|.
CSVQRSGTEAFF
TGCAGCGTTCAGAGGTCAGGGACTGAAGCTTTCTTT
>TRBV9|TRBJ2-2|TRBD2|.
CASSVTSGSGTGELFF
TGTGCCAGCAGCGTCACTAGCGGGAGTGGCACCGGGGAGCTGTTTTTT
>TRBV27|TRBJ2-1|TRBD2|.
CASSLSLAGGIEQFF
TGTGCCAGCAGTTTATCGCTAGCGGGGGGGATTGAGCAGTTCTTC
>TRBV19|TRBJ1-4|.|.
CASSIVLAATNEKLFF
TGTGCCAGTAGTATAGTTCTAGCTGCAACTAATGAAAAACTGTTTTTT
>TRBV28|TRBJ2-5|TRBD2|.
CASSRLAGASPQETQYF
TGTGCCAGCAGCCGGCTAGCGGGAGCGTCTCCCCAAGAGACCCAGTACTTC
>TRBV11-2|TRBJ1-2|.|few
CASSPGTPRANYGYTF
TGTGCCAGCAGCCCCGGGACACCCCGAGCTAACTATGGCTACACCTTC
>TRBV5-1|TRBJ2-7|.|.
CASSLTPVLYEQYF
TGCGCCAGCAGCTTGACTCCGGTACTCTACGAGCAGTACTTC
>TRBV3-1/TRBV3-2|TRBJ1-2|.|once
CASSQAAGEGYGYTF
TGTGCCAGCAGCCAAGCGGCCGGGGAGGGCTATGGCTACACCTTC
>TRBV20-1|TRBJ2-1|TRBD2|.
CSASIAGGNNEQFF
TGCAGTGCTAGTATAGCGGGGGGGAACAATGAGCAGTTCTTC
>TRBV15|TRBJ1-4|.|once
CATSREEGTNEKLFF
TGTGCCACCAGCAGAGAGGAGGGGACTAATGAAAAACTGTTTTTT
>TRBV10-2|TRBJ2-3|TRBD2|once
CASSGTSGRVTDTQYF
TGCGCCAGCAGTGGGACTAGCGGGAGGGTAACAGATACGCAGTATTTT
>TRBV12-5|TRBJ2-7|.|.
CASGFGTGEQYF
TGTGCTAGTGGTTTCGGAACAGGTGAGCAGTACTTC
>TRBV19|TRBJ1-5|TRBD1|.
CAKNRGLGQPQHF
TGTGCCAAAAACAGGGGTTTGGGGCAGCCCCAGCATTTT
>TRBV28|TRBJ1-2|TRBD1|.
CASSFRDRESYGYTF
TGTGCCAGCAGTTTCCGGGACAGGGAATCCTATGGCTACACCTTC
>TRBV5-1|TRBJ2-2|.|.
CASSFRRENTGELFF
TGCGCCAGCAGCTTCCGGAGGGAGAACACCGGGGAGCTGTTTTTT